These T cell receptor beta chains were read from a single sample in a study of response to subunit inactivated influenza vaccine. TCRdb re-called the RT-PCR reads through MiXCR, storing one row per CDR3 protein. The sample lists about 180,000 distinct CDR3 sequences; about a tenth were seen once. The starting material was non-naive T cells sorted from PBMCs, obtained on the day of vaccination. These TCRs come from a man aged 50-60 years who received an inactivated influenza vaccine. CDR3s include the opening cysteine and the closing phenylalanine or tryptophan. The D gene is left open where the match is weak. The size of a clone is reported for some rows only, either as once, few or many, or as a class for expanded clones.

CDR3 DNA: TGTGCCAGCAGCCCAACCTCGGGACTAGCGGGGGGTGAGCAGTTCTTC
CDR3 protein: CASSPTSGLAGGEQFF
V gene: TRBV7-9
CDR3 length: 16
D gene: TRBD2
J gene: TRBJ2-1
clone size: few

CDR3 DNA: TGTGCCAGCAGCCAAGAACCTACCCACAATGAGCAGTTCTTC
CDR3 protein: CASSQEPTHNEQFF
V gene: TRBV14
CDR3 length: 14
D gene: -
J gene: TRBJ2-1
clone size: many

CDR3 DNA: TGTGCCAGCGGTAACGGGGCGGGTGTTGGCTACACCTTC
CDR3 protein: CASGNGAGVGYTF
V gene: TRBV12-3/TRBV12-4
CDR3 length: 13
D gene: -
J gene: TRBJ1-2
clone size: many

CDR3 DNA: TGTGCCACCAGCAGAGACAGGGTTGGTTTACGGCAGTACTTC
CDR3 protein: CATSRDRVGLRQYF
V gene: TRBV15
CDR3 length: 14
D gene: -
J gene: TRBJ2-7
clone size: few

CDR3 DNA: TGTGCCAGCAGTTTATCTCTTACAGGATCCTACGAGCAGTACTTC
CDR3 protein: CASSLSLTGSYEQYF
V gene: TRBV28
CDR3 length: 15
D gene: -
J gene: TRBJ2-7
clone size: many

CDR3 DNA: TGTGCCAGCAGCACCCGGACAGTGGGGCTTAAGAATGAGCAGTTCTTC
CDR3 protein: CASSTRTVGLKNEQFF
V gene: TRBV7-8
CDR3 length: 16
D gene: -
J gene: TRBJ2-1
clone size: few

CDR3 DNA: TGTGCCAGCAGCCAGGCCGACAGGGGGGAGCAGTACTTC
CDR3 protein: CASSQADRGEQYF
V gene: TRBV4-2
CDR3 length: 13
D gene: TRBD1
J gene: TRBJ2-7
clone size: few

CDR3 DNA: TGTGCCACCAGTGATTCCCGTCTTCCCAATGAGCAGTTCTTC
CDR3 protein: CATSDSRLPNEQFF
V gene: TRBV24-1
CDR3 length: 14
D gene: -
J gene: TRBJ2-1
clone size: few

CDR3 DNA: TGTGCCAGCAGGACCAGCGGGACGGCGAATTCACCCCTCCACTTT
CDR3 protein: CASRTSGTANSPLHF
V gene: TRBV27
CDR3 length: 15
D gene: -
J gene: TRBJ1-6
clone size: few

CDR3 DNA: TGTGCTAGCAGCTTTAGACAGGCAGTTCCTACCTACGAGCAGTACTTC
CDR3 protein: CASSFRQAVPTYEQYF
V gene: TRBV7-7
CDR3 length: 16
D gene: -
J gene: TRBJ2-7
clone size: many

CDR3 DNA: TGTGCCAGCAGCTTGGAGCGACAGGGCGTGAGGAGTGAGCAGTTCTTC
CDR3 protein: CASSLERQGVRSEQFF
V gene: TRBV7-6
CDR3 length: 16
D gene: TRBD1
J gene: TRBJ2-1
clone size: few

CDR3 DNA: TGTGCCAGCAGGAGACCGGGGACCCTCTACGAGCAGTACTTC
CDR3 protein: CASRRPGTLYEQYF
V gene: TRBV6-2/TRBV6-3
CDR3 length: 14
D gene: -
J gene: TRBJ2-7
clone size: few

CDR3 DNA: TGCAGTGCTAGAAGCCCCGACAGCACTGAAGCTTTCTTT
CDR3 protein: CSARSPDSTEAFF
V gene: TRBV20-1
CDR3 length: 13
D gene: -
J gene: TRBJ1-1
clone size: few

CDR3 DNA: TGTGCCAGCAGTTCAGGACTAGCGGCCTTTTACGAGCAGTACTTC
CDR3 protein: CASSSGLAAFYEQYF
V gene: TRBV27
CDR3 length: 15
D gene: TRBD2
J gene: TRBJ2-7
clone size: -

CDR3 DNA: TGTGCCAGCAGTTTATCGTGGACACATTCACCCCTCCACTTT
CDR3 protein: CASSLSWTHSPLHF
V gene: TRBV12-3/TRBV12-4
CDR3 length: 14
D gene: -
J gene: TRBJ1-6
clone size: few

CDR3 DNA: TGCAGTGCCTCACGGCGGGGGAGTGGAGTATACGAGCAGTACTTC
CDR3 protein: CSASRRGSGVYEQYF
V gene: TRBV20-1
CDR3 length: 15
D gene: TRBD2
J gene: TRBJ2-7
clone size: few

CDR3 DNA: TGTGCCAGCAGGTTGACAGGGATGGGCACTGAAGCTTTCTTT
CDR3 protein: CASRLTGMGTEAFF
V gene: TRBV12-3/TRBV12-4
CDR3 length: 14
D gene: TRBD1
J gene: TRBJ1-1
clone size: many

CDR3 DNA: TGTGCCAGCTCACCAAGGGGCAGACAAGAGACCCAGTACTTC
CDR3 protein: CASSPRGRQETQYF
V gene: TRBV18
CDR3 length: 14
D gene: -
J gene: TRBJ2-5
clone size: few

CDR3 DNA: TGCGCCAGCAGCCAAGACAGGGGATCCTACAATGAGCAGTTCTTC
CDR3 protein: CASSQDRGSYNEQFF
V gene: TRBV4-3
CDR3 length: 15
D gene: -
J gene: TRBJ2-1
clone size: many

CDR3 DNA: TGTGCCAGCAGCGTAGCCTGGGGAGAGACCCAGTACTTC
CDR3 protein: CASSVAWGETQYF
V gene: TRBV9
CDR3 length: 13
D gene: -
J gene: TRBJ2-5
clone size: -

CDR3 DNA: TGTGCCAGCAATCCGGGACAGGGATCCTACGAGCAGTACTTC
CDR3 protein: CASNPGQGSYEQYF
V gene: TRBV6-2/TRBV6-3
CDR3 length: 14
D gene: TRBD1
J gene: TRBJ2-7
clone size: many

CDR3 DNA: TGTGCCACCAGCATGGCTAGCGGGGTCTACAATGAGCAGTTCTTC
CDR3 protein: CATSMASGVYNEQFF
V gene: TRBV15
CDR3 length: 15
D gene: TRBD2
J gene: TRBJ2-1
clone size: few

CDR3 DNA: TGCAGCGTTGTTCCACTAGCGGGGGGATACAATGAGCAGTTCTTC
CDR3 protein: CSVVPLAGGYNEQFF
V gene: TRBV29-1
CDR3 length: 15
D gene: TRBD2
J gene: TRBJ2-1
clone size: many

CDR3 DNA: TGTGCCAGCAGTTTTGTTGGGATAGCCAATGAGCAGTTCTTC
CDR3 protein: CASSFVGIANEQFF
V gene: TRBV28
CDR3 length: 14
D gene: -
J gene: TRBJ2-1
clone size: many

CDR3 DNA: TGTGCCATGGGCCCCGACCTCCCCTACGAGCAGTACTTC
CDR3 protein: CAMGPDLPYEQYF
V gene: TRBV5-5
CDR3 length: 13
D gene: -
J gene: TRBJ2-7
clone size: once

CDR3 DNA: TGTGCCAGCAGTTTAGGGTCCGGGGAGCTGTTTTTT
CDR3 protein: CASSLGSGELFF
V gene: TRBV12-3/TRBV12-4
CDR3 length: 12
D gene: -
J gene: TRBJ2-2
clone size: many

CDR3 DNA: TGCGCCAGCAGCCAACCATCAACGGGGGGTTATAATGAAAAACTGTTTTTT
CDR3 protein: CASSQPSTGGYNEKLFF
V gene: TRBV4-1
CDR3 length: 17
D gene: -
J gene: TRBJ1-4
clone size: -